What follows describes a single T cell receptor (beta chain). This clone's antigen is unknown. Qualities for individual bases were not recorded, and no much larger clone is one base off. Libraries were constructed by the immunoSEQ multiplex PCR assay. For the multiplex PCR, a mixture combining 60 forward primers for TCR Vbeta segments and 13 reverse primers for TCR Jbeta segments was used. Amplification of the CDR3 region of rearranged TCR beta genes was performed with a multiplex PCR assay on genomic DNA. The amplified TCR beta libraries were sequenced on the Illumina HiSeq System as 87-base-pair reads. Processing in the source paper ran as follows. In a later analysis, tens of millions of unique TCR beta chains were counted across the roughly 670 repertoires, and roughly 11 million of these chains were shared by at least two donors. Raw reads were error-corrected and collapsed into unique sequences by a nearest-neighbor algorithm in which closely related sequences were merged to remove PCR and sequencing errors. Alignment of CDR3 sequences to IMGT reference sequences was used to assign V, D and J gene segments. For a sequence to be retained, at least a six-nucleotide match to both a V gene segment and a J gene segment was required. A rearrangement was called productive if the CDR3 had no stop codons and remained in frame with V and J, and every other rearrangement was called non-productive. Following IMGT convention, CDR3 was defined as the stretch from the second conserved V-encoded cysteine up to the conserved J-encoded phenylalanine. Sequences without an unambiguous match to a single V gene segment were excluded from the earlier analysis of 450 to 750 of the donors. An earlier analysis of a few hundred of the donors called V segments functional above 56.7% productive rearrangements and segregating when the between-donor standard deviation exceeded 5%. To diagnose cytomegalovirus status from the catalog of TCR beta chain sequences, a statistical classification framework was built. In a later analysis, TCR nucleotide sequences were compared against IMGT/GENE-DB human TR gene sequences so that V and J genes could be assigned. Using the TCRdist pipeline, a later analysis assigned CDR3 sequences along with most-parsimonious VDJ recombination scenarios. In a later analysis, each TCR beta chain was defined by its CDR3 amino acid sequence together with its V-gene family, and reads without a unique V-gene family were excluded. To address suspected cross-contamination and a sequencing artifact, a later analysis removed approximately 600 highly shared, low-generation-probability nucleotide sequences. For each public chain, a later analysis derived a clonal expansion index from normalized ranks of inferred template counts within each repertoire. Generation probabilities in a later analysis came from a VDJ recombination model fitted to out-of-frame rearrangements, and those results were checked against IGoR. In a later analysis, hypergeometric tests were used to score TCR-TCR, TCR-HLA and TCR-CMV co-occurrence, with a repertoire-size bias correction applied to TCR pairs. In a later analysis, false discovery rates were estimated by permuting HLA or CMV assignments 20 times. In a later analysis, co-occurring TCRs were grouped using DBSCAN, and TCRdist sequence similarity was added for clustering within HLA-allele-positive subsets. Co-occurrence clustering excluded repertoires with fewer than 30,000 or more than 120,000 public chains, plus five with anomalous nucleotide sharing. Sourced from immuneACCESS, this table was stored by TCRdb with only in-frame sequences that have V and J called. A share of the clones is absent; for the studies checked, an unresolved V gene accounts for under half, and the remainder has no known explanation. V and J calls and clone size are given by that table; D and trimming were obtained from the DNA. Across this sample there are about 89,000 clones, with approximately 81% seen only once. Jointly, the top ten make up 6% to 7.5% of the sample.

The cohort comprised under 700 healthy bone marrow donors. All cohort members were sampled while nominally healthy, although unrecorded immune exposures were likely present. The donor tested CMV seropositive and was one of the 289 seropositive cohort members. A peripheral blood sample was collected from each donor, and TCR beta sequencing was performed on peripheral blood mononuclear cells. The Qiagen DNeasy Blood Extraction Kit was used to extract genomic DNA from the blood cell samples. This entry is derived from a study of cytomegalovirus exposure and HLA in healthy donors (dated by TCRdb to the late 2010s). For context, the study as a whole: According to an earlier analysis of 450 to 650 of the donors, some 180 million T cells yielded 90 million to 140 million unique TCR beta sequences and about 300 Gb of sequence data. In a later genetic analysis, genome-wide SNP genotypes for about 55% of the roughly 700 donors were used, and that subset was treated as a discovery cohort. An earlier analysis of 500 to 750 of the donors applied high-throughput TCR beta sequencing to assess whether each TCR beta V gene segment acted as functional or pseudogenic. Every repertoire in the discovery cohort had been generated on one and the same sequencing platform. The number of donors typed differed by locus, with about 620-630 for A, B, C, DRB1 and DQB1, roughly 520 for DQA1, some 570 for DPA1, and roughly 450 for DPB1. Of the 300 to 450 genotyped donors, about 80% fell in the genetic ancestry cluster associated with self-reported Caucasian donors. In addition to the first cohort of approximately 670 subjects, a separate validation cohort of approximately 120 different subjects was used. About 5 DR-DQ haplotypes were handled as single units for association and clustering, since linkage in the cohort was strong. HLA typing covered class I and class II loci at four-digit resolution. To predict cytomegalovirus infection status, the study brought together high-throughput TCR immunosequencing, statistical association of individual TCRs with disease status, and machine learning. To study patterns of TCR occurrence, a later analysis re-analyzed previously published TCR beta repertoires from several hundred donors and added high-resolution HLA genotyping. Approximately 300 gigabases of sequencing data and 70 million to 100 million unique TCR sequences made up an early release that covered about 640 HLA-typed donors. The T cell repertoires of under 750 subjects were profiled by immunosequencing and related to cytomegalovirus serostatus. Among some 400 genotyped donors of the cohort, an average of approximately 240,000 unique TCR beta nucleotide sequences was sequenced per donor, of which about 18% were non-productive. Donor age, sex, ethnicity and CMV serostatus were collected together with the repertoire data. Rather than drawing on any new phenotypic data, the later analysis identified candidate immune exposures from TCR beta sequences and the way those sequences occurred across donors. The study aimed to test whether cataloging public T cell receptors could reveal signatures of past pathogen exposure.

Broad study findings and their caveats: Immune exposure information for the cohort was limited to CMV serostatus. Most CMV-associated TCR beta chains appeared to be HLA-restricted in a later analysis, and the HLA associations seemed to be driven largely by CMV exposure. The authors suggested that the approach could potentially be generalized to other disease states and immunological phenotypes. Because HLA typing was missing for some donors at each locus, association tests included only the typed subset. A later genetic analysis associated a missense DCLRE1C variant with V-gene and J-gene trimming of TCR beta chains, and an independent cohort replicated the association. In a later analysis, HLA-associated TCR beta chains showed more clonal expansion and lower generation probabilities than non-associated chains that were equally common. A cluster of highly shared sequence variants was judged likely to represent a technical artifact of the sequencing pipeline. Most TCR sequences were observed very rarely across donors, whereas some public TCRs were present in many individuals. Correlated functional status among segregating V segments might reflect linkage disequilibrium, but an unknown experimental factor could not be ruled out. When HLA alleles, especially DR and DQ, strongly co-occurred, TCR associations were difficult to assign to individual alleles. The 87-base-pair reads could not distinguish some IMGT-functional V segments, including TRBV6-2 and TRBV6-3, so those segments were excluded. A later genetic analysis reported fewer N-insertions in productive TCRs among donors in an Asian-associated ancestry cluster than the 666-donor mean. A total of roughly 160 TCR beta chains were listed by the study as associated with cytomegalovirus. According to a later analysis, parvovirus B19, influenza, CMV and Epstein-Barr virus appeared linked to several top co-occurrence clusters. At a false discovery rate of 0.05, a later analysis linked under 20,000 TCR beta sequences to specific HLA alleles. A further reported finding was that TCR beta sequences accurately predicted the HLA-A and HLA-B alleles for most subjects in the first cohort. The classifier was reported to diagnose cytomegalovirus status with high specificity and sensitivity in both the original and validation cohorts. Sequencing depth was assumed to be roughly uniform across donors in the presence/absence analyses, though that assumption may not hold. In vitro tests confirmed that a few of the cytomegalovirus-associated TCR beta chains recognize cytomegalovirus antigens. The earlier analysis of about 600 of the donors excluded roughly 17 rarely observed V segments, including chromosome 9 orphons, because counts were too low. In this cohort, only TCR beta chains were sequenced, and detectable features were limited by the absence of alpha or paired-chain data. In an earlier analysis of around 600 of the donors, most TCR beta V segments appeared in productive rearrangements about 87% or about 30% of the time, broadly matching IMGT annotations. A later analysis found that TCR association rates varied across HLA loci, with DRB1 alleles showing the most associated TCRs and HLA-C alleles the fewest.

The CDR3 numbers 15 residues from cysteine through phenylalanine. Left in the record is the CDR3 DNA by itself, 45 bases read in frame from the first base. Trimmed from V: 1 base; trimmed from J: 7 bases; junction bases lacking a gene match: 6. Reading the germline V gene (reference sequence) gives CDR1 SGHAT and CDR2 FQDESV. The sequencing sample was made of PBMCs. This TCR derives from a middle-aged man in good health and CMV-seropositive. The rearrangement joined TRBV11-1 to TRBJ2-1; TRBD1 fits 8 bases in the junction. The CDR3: CASSLVQGVGNEQFF. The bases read TGTGCCAGCAGCTTAGTACAGGGGGTTGGGAATGAGCAGTTCTTC.